This T cell receptor beta chain comes out of a study of blood T cells in healthy people across ages. Donors were healthy Caucasian individuals from Russia aged roughly 6 to 100. This clonotype has only a few counts. The second PCR ran roughly 6 to 11 cycles with a sample-barcoded 5' primer and J-beta primers. TCRdb reprocessed the 5' RACE reads via MiXCR and lists one record per CDR3 protein. The table shows 800,000 to 950,000 distinct CDR3 sequences, with roughly 28% occurring only once. Germline V gene sequence: CDR1 SNHLY, CDR2 FYNNEI. The CDR3 runs 17 residues. V was cut by 3 bases and J by 1 base, with 13 bases left in between. These sequences were also reported in another study, on T cells of mothers and their children.

This sequence joins TRBV2 and TRBJ2-6, with D perhaps matching TRBD1 (6 bases). This sequence originates from a woman aged 40 to 49 in good health. The sample taken for sequencing was blood. The CDR3: CASSEDSFVSGANVLTF. CDR3 in DNA: TGTGCCAGCAGTGAGGACAGCTTTGTGTCTGGGGCCAACGTCCTGACTTTC. The variable domain in full, completed from reference TRBV2 and TRBJ2-6, reads EPEVTQTPSHQVTQMGQEVILRCVPISNHLYFYWYRQILGQKVEFLVSFYNNEISEKSEIFDDQFSVERPDGSNFTLKIRSTKLEDSAMYFCASSEDSFVSGANVLTFGAGSRLTVL.